This TCR beta chain was profiled in a study of T cell repertoires in cytomegalovirus infection (dated by TCRdb to between 2017 and 2020). General notes on the study: Peptide stimulations targeted recently identified HLA-C-restricted CMV epitopes, whose presentation resists viral immunomodulation, together with well-studied HLA-B-restricted epitopes. Donor HLA type was relevant to the analysis, as public TCR beta signatures indicated carriage of CMV infection together with the matching HLA type.

Broad study findings and their caveats: The ex vivo response was dominated by HLA-C-restricted CMV-specific TCR beta clonotypes, which also provided the single most frequent clonotype in two of eight donors. In both this cohort and an independent 352-donor cohort, the cumulative frequency of public TCR beta family members distinguished carriers of CMV infection plus the relevant HLA type.

Sequenced using an Illumina HiSeq 1500. Using fastp trimming at Q25 and MiXCR clonotype assembly, TCRdb reanalyzed the public sequencing data and kept in-frame beta chains. Each entry is one CDR3 protein sequence, shown with its most common DNA and genes. Counted in this sample were 900,000 to 950,000 distinct CDR3 sequences; roughly 30% of them appeared once. 13% of the sample comes from the top ten. CDR1 SGHVS and CDR2 FNYEAQ are derived from the germline V gene. The CDR3, from cysteine to phenylalanine, totals 19 residues. Only the CDR3 DNA is retained, 57 bases long and in frame from the first base. The germline V end is reduced by 3 bases and the J end by 2 bases; junction bases left unmatched: 12. This clonotype appeared many times. Its antigen target is currently unknown. No per-base quality is available; no much larger clone lies one base away. Read against the paper, the sample's treatment or condition label means: in vitro stimulation with specific CMV peptide epitopes to enrich CMV-specific T cells.

In this chain, TRBV7-6 is recombined with TRBJ2-3, and 12 junctional nucleotides match TRBD2. This clonotype originated in a human donor in good health (CMV status not recorded). Some clones in this sample may be carry-over from other donors' samples. Sequencing was performed on cultured CD8+ T cells from PBMCs, taken from culture after CMV antigen stimulation. The nucleotide sequence is given as TGTGCCAGCAGCTTGGGACTGATTAGGACTAGCGGGGACACAGATACGCAGTATTTT. Its protein reads: CASSLGLIRTSGDTDTQYF.